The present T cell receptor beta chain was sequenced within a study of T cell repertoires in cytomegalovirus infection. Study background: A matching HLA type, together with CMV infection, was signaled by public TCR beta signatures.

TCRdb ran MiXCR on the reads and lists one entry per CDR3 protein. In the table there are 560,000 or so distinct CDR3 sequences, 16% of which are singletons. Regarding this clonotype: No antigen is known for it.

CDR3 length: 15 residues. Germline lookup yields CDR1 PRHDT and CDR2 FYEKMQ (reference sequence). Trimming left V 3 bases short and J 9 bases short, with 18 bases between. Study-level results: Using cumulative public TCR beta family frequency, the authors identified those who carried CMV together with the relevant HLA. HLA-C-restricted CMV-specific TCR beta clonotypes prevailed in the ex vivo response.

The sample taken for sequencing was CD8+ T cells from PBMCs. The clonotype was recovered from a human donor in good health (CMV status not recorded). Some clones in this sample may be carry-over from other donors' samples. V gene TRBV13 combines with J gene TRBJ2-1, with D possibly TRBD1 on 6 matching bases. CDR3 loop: CASSLATTGNSEQFF. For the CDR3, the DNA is TGTGCCAGCAGCTTGGCCACTACAGGGAACTCTGAGCAGTTCTTC.